A single sample gave rise to the 2 T cell receptor beta chains below, sequenced in a study of CD8+ T cells in alopecia areata (dated by TCRdb to the late 2010s). Explained via the paper, the time point label denotes: baseline before oral tofacitinib. Receptors were amplified or captured by the immunoSEQ multiplex PCR assay. For TCR sequencing, RNA was extracted from every sample and reverse transcribed into cDNA to serve as template. Entries here come from immuneACCESS through TCRdb and include only in-frame sequences with V and J called. Some clones fail to appear in such tables; in the studies checked, an unresolved V gene covers under half of the shortfall, and the cause of the remainder is unknown. Across this sample there are over 110,000 clones, with roughly 46% seen only once. 0.8% to 1% of the sample comes from the top ten. Sequencing used CD4+ T cells sorted from blood, obtained at week 0. The receptors originated from a human donor with alopecia areata.

This clone was recorded a few times. The rearrangement links TRBV11-3 to TRBJ1-5; no firm D call. Germline V CDR1 and CDR2: SGHNT, YENEEA. V was clipped by 5 bases and J by 5 bases, with 13 bases between them. CDR3 length equals 14 residues. The CDR3 nucleotides are TGTGCCAGCAGCCGACCCTTCATTTATCAGCCCCAGCATTTT. Its translation: CASSRPFIYQPQHF.

The chain uses TRBV29-1 and TRBJ2-1; TRBD2 matches 7 bases. CDR1 SQVTM and CDR2 ANQGSEA come from the germline V gene. The CDR3 sequence is 12 residues long. V was pared by 7 bases and J by 5 bases, with 5 bases of the junction left unmatched. CDR3 in amino acids: CSGRTRNNEQFF. The CDR3 DNA reads as TGCAGCGGTCGGACTAGGAACAATGAGCAGTTCTTC.